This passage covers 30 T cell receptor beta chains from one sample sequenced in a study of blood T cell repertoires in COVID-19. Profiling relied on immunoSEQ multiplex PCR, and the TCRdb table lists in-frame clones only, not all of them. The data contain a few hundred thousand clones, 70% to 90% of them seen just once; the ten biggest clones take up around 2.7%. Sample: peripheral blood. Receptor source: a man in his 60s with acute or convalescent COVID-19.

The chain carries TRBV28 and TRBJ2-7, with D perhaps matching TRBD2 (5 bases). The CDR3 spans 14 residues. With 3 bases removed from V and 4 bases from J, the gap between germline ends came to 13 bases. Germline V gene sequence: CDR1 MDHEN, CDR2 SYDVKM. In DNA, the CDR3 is TGTGCCAGCAGTTTTGCCAACGGGGTTTACGAGCAGTACTTC. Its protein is CASSFANGVYEQYF.

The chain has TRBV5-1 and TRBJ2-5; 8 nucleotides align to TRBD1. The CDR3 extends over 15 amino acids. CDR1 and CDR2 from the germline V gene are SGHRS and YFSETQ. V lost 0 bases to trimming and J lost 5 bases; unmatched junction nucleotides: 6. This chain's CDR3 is CASSLDVRGQETQYF. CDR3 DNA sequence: TGCGCCAGCAGCTTGGACGTCAGGGGGCAGGAGACCCAGTACTTC.

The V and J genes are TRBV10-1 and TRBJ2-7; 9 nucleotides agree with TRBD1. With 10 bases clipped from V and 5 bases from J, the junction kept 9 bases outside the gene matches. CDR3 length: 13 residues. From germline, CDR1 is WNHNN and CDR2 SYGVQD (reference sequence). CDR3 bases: TGCGCCATTCGGGACAGGGTGTCCCACGAGCAGTACTTC. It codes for CAIRDRVSHEQYF.

The CDR3 reads CASSLRDTQLEQYF. In DNA form, the CDR3 reads TGTGCCAGCAGCTTACGGGACACCCAATTGGAGCAGTACTTC. The chain has TRBV7-2 and TRBJ2-7; maybe TRBD1 (6 bases). The CDR3 is 14 residues long. The germline V gene encodes CDR1 SGHTA and CDR2 FQGNSA. The germline V and J ends were trimmed by 2 bases and 7 bases, with 15 bases remaining between them.

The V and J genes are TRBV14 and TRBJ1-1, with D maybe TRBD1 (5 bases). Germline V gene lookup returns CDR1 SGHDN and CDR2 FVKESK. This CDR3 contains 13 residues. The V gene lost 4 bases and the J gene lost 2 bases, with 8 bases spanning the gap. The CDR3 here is CASSPQGNTEAFF. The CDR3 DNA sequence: TGTGCCAGCAGCCCCCAGGGTAACACTGAAGCTTTCTTT.

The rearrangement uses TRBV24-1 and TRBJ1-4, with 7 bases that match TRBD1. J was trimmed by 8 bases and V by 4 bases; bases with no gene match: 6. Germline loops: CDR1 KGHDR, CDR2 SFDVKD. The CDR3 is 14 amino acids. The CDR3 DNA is TGTGCCACCAGTGAGACAGGGTCGGGGGAAAAACTGTTTTTT. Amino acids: CATSETGSGEKLFF.

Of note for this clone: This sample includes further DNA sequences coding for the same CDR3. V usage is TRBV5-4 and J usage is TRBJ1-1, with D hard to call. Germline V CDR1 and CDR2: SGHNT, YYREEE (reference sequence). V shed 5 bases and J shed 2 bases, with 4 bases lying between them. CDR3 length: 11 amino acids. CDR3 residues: CASRLNTEAFF. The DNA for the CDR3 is TGTGCCAGCAGACTTAACACTGAAGCTTTCTTT. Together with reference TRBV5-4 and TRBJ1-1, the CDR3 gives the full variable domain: ETGVTQSPTHLIKTRGQQVTLRCSSQSGHNTVSWYQQALGQGPQFIFQYYREEENGRGNFPPRFSGLQFPNYSSELNVNALELDDSALYLCASRLNTEAFFGQGTRLTVV.

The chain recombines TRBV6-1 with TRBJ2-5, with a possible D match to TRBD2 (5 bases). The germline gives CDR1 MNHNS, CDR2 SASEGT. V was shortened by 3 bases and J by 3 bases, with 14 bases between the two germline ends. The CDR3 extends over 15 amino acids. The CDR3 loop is CASSDIWLAEETQYF. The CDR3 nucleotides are TGTGCCAGCAGTGATATATGGCTAGCAGAAGAGACCCAGTACTTC.

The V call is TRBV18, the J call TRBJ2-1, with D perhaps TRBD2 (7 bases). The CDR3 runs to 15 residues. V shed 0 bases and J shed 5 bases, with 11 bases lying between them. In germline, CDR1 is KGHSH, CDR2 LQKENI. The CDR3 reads CASSPPGGHDNEQFF. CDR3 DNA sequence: TGTGCCAGCTCACCACCCGGGGGGCACGACAATGAGCAGTTCTTC.

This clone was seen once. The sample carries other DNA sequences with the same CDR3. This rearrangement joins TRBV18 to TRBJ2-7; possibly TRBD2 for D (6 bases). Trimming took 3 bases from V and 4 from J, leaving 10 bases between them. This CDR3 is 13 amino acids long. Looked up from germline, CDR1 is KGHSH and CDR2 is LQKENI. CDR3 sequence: CASSPPGGYEQYF. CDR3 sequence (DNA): TGTGCCAGCTCACCCCCCGGAGGGTACGAGCAGTACTTC.

The CDR3 DNA follows: TGTGCCAGCAGCTTAGCGACTAGCGGGGTGAATCAGTACTTC. It specifies CASSLATSGVNQYF. The chain has TRBV7-9 and TRBJ2-4, with 11 bases that match TRBD2. The length of the CDR3 is 14 residues. The V gene's germline CDR1 is SEHNR and CDR2 FQNEAQ (reference sequence). Unmatched junction bases numbered 4, after V lost 0 bases and J lost 12 bases.

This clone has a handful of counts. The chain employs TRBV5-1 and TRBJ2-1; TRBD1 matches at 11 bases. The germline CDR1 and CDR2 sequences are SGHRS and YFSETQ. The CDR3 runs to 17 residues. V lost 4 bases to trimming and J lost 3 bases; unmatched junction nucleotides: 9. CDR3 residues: CASSIGTGGALYNEQFF. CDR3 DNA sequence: TGCGCCAGCAGCATAGGGACAGGGGGAGCTCTCTACAATGAGCAGTTCTTC.

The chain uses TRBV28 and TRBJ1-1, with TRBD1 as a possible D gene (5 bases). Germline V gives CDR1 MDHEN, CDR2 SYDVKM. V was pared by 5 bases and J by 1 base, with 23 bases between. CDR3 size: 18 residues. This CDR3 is CASSPHPYSTAKNTEAFF. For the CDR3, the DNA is TGTGCCAGCAGTCCGCACCCCTACTCGACAGCTAAGAACACTGAAGCTTTCTTT.

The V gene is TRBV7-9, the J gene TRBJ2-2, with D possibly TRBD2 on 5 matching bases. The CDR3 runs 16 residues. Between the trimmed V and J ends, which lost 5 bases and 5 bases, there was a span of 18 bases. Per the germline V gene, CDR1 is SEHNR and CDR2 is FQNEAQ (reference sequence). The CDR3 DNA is TGTGCCAGCAGCCCCCGTTTCGGGGTGCGAACCGGGGAGCTGTTTTTT. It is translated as CASSPRFGVRTGELFF.

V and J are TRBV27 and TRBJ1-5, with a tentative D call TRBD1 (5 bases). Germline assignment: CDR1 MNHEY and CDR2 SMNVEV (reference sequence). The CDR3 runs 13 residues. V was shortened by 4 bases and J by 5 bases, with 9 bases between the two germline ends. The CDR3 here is CASSSAGYQPQHF. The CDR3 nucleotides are TGTGCCAGCAGTTCCGCAGGGTATCAGCCCCAGCATTTT.

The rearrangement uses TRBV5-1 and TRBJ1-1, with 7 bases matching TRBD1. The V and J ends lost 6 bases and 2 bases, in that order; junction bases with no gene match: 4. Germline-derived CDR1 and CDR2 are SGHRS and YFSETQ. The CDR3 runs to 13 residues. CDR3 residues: CASMGTVNTEAFF. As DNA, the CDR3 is TGCGCCAGCATGGGGACAGTTAACACTGAAGCTTTCTTT.

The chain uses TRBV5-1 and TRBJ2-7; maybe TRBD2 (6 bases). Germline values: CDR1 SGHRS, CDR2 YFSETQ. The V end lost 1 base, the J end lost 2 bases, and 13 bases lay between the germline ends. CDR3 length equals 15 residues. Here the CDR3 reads CASSLRGLEPYEQYF. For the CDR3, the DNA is TGCGCCAGCAGCTTGCGGGGACTGGAGCCCTACGAGCAGTACTTC. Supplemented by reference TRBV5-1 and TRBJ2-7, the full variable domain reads KAGVTQTPRYLIKTRGQQVTLSCSPISGHRSVSWYQQTPGQGLQFLFEYFSETQRNKGNFPGRFSGRQFSNSRSEMNVSTLELGDSALYLCASSLRGLEPYEQYFGPGTRLTVT.

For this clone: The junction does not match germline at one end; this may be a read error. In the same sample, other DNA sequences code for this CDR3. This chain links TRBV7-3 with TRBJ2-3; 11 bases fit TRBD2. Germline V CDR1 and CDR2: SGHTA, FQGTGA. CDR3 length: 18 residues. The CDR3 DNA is TGTGCCAGTAGCTTAAGGGCGACTAGCGGGGCGATCACAGATACGCAGTATTTT. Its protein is CASSLRATSGAITDTQYF.

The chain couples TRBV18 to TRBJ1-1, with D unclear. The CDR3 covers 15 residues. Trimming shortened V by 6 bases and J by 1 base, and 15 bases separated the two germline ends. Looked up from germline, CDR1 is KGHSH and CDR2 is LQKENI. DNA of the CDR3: TGTGCCAGCTCTCCGTTGCCGGTCGAGAACACTGAAGCTTTCTTT. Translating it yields CASSPLPVENTEAFF.

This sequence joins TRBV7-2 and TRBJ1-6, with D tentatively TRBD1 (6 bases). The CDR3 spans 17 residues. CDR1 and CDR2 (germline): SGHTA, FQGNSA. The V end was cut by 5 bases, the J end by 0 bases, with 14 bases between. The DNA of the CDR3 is TGTGCCAGCAGCCCCGACAGGCAGGCCTCCTATAATTCACCCCTCCACTTT. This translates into CASSPDRQASYNSPLHF.

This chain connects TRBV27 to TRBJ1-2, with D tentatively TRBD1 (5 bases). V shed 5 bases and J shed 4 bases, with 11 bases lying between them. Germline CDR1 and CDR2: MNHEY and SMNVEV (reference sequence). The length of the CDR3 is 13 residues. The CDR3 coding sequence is TGTGCCAGCAGTCCCGACAGCGCCTATGGCTACACCTTC. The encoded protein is CASSPDSAYGYTF.

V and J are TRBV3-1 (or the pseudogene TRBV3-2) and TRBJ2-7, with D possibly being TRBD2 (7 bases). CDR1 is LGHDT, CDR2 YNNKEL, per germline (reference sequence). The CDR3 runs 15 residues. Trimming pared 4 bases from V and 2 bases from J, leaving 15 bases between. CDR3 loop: CASSLGRGGPYEQYF. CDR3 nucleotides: TGTGCCAGCAGCCTGGGGAGGGGGGGCCCCTACGAGCAGTACTTC.

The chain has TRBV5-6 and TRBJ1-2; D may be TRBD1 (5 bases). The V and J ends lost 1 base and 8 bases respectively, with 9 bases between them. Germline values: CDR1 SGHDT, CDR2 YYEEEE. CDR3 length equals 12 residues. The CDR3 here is CASSLWGSGYTF. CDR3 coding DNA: TGTGCCAGCAGCTTGTGGGGCTCAGGCTACACCTTC.

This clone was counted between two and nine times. DNA of the CDR3: TGTGCCAGCAGCCGGGGACAGGGGGCCTACGAGCAGTACTTC. It encodes CASSRGQGAYEQYF. V gene TRBV5-8 combines with J gene TRBJ2-7; 11 bases map to TRBD1. The CDR3 consists of 14 residues. The germline V gene encodes CDR1 SGHTS and CDR2 YDEGEE. V lost 4 bases, J lost 2 bases, and 2 bases stayed unmatched.

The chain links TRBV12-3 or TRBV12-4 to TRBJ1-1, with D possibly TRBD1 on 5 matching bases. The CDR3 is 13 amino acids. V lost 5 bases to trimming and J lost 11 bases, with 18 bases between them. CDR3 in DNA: TGTGCCAGCAGTCCTGAGCGGGACCATGGGGCTTTCTTT. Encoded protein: CASSPERDHGAFF.

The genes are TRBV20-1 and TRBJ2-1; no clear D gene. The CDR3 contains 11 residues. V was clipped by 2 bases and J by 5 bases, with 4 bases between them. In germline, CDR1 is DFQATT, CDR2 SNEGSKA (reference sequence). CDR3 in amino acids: CSARPNNEQFF. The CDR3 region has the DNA TGCAGTGCTAGACCTAACAATGAGCAGTTCTTC.

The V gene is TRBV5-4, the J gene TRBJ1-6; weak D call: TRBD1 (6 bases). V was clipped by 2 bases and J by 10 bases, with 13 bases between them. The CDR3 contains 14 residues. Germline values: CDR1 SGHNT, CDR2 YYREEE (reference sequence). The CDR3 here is CASSLGGAGSPLHF. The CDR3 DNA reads TGTGCCAGCAGCTTAGGGGGGGCCGGGTCACCCCTCCACTTT.

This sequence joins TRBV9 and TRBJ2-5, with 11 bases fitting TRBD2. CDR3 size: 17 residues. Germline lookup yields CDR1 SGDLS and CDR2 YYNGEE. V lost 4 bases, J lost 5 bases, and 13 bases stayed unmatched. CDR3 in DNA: TGTGCCAGCAGCAACCCTAGCGGGGGGCCCGAAAAGGAGACCCAGTACTTC. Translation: CASSNPSGGPEKETQYF. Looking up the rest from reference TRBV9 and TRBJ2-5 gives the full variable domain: DSGVTQTPKHLITATGQRVTLRCSPRSGDLSVYWYQQSLDQGLQFLIQYYNGEERAKGNILERFSAQQFPDLHSELNLSSLELGDSALYFCASSNPSGGPEKETQYFGPGTRLLVL.

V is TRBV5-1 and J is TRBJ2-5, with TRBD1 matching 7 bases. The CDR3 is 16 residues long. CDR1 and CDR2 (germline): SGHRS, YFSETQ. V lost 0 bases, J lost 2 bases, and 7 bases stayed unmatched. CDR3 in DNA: TGCGCCAGCAGCTTGGCCCCCCAGGGGGAGCAAGAGACCCAGTACTTC. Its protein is CASSLAPQGEQETQYF.

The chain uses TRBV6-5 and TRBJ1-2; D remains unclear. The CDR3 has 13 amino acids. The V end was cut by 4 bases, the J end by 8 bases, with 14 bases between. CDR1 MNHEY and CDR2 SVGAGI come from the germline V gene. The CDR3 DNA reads TGTGCCAGCAGTTCATCTTCCCGGGAGGGCTACACCTTC. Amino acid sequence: CASSSSSREGYTF.